This T cell receptor (beta chain) was sequenced during a study of blood T cell repertoires in COVID-19. J gave up 4 bases and V 3 bases, and 8 bases lay outside the gene matches. The CDR3 sequence is 14 residues long. The germline V gene encodes CDR1 DFQATT and CDR2 SNEGSKA (reference sequence). Data came from immunoSEQ multiplex PCR; TCRdb stores just in-frame clones and leaves some out. The sample shows about 180,000 clones, roughly 85% of them seen only once. Specimen: peripheral blood. The genes are TRBV20-1 and TRBJ2-5; 7 bases fit TRBD2. This TCR came from a human donor with active or convalescent COVID-19. The donor label of this sample is uncertain. This CDR3 reads CSASSGRGSETQYF. The CDR3 DNA reads as TGCAGTGCTAGTAGTGGGCGGGGGTCAGAGACCCAGTACTTC.